This entry is about one T cell receptor (beta chain). The clone's antigen remains unknown. Nothing much larger sits one base from this clone, and base qualities are not available. This specimen belongs to a study of OX40 agonist ivuxolimab in advanced cancers. Regarding the study in general: Ivuxolimab, which targeted the costimulatory receptor OX40 (CD134), was an agonistic, fully human IgG2 monoclonal antibody. The paper reports the monotherapy dose-escalation portion (N = 52 patients) of the phase I ivuxolimab trial. Prior anti-PD-1, anti-PD-L1 or anti-CTLA-4 therapy was permitted, and checkpoint inhibitors had been received by around 39% of dose-escalation patients. Intravenous ivuxolimab was administered to patients every 2 weeks at six dose levels: 0.01, 0.1, 0.3, 1.5, 3 and 10 mg/kg. The point of sequencing TCRbeta in the periphery was to test whether ivuxolimab changed TCR sequence diversity and drove clonal T-cell expansion. Three dose-escalation patients achieved partial responses, one with hepatocellular carcinoma and two with cutaneous melanoma. Of the roughly 51 patients in dose escalation, some 20 had hepatocellular carcinoma, approximately 15 had melanoma, 9 had renal cell carcinoma and 9 had head and neck cancer. A male proportion of roughly 80% and a mean age of around 60 years, ranging from 23 to 79, were recorded for the dose-escalation cohort.

The trial excluded patients who had a history of autoimmune disease or were on systemic immunosuppression. Peripheral blood for TCR sequencing was collected from all dose cohorts at baseline, on cycle 4 day 1, and on cycle 7 day 1. Samples came from an open-label, multicenter, first-in-human phase I dose-escalation trial of ivuxolimab. The trial enrolled adults with locally advanced or metastatic head and neck squamous cell, hepatocellular, melanoma or renal cell carcinoma. Before TCR sequencing, CD4+ T cells and CD8+ T cells were sorted from peripheral blood as separate populations. Based on the germline V gene (reference sequence), the CDR1 and CDR2 sequences are MNHNY and SVGAGI. Trimming accounts for 7 bases at V and 3 bases at J, while the number of junction bases matched to no gene is 9. From the cysteine through the phenylalanine, the CDR3 covers 14 amino acids. The entry retains the CDR3 DNA only, 42 bases that are in frame from base 1.

Points the paper makes about the study in general: After ivuxolimab, CD8+ T cells had more expanded clones than CD4+ T cells on average. In the 0.1-3.0 mg/kg groups, partial responders were among the patients with the lowest normalized peripheral clonal expansion, particularly in CD8+ T cells. Low levels of normalized T-cell clonal expansion were also seen in some patients who did not respond. At doses from 0.1 to 3.0 mg/kg, clonal expansion was seen in both CD4+ and CD8+ blood T cells between baseline and week 6. Antigen specificity was not determined for the clonally expanded peripheral T cells.

Genomic DNA was isolated from the sorted cells so that the TCRbeta CDR3 region could be sequenced. The immunoSEQ Assay was used for sequencing of TCRbeta CDR3 regions. TCRdb carries this immuneACCESS record with in-frame sequences only. Its versions omit some clonotypes, under half of them owing to an unresolved V gene in the studies checked, with the rest unexplained. The sample table contains around 47,000 clones; only one count was recorded for 80% of them. 4% to 4.5% of the sample is taken by the ten largest. The sample here was CD4+ or CD8+ T cells sorted from blood, taken in a trial of the OX40 agonist ivuxolimab. The sequence was collected from an adult with an advanced solid tumor such as melanoma, head and neck, liver or kidney cancer. Recombination connected TRBV6-6 to TRBJ2-7; 7 central nucleotides agree with TRBD1. CDR3 sequence: CASNKPGQHYEQYF. The DNA sequence follows: TGTGCCAGCAATAAGCCGGGACAGCACTACGAGCAGTACTTC.